Shown below are 30 T cell receptor beta chains from a single sample sequenced in a study of T cell changes during pregnancy in multiple sclerosis. Using immunoSEQ multiplex PCR, the repertoire was profiled, and TCRdb retains in-frame clones only, with some absent. The sample has tens of thousands of clones, about 90% seen once. The sequencing used CD4+ T cells from peripheral blood mononuclear cells, collected before pregnancy. These receptors were taken from a female donor with multiple sclerosis, enrolled in a pregnancy study.

The genes are TRBV4-2 and TRBJ1-1, with 7 nucleotides matching TRBD1. The CDR3 has 14 amino acids. J was trimmed by 3 bases and V by 3 bases; bases with no gene match: 4. Looked up from germline, CDR1 is LGHNA and CDR2 is YNFKEQ. The CDR3 DNA reads as TGTGCCAGCAGCCAGACAGGGTTGGACACTGAAGCTTTCTTT. Its translation: CASSQTGLDTEAFF.

This sequence joins TRBV28 and TRBJ2-2, with D possibly TRBD2 on 5 matching bases. Trimming cost V 6 bases and J 0 bases, with 14 bases left between them. In germline, CDR1 is MDHEN, CDR2 SYDVKM. The CDR3 contains 16 residues. The CDR3 region has the DNA TGTGCCAGCAGGTTGATTGGACTGACGAACACCGGGGAGCTGTTTTTT. Amino acid sequence: CASRLIGLTNTGELFF.

V gene TRBV10-3 combines with J gene TRBJ2-3; perhaps TRBD2 as D (6 bases). Trimming took 10 bases from V and 6 from J, leaving 17 bases between them. Per germline, CDR1 ENHRY and CDR2 SYGVKD. The CDR3 runs 13 residues. The DNA for the CDR3 is TGTGCCACGGGGACTGGAAAAGGGGATACGCAGTATTTT. This translates into CATGTGKGDTQYF.

This chain joins TRBV2 and TRBJ1-1; the D is unclear. The CDR3 runs to 12 residues. Trimming removed 2 bases at V and 5 bases at J, with 6 bases between. Germline V CDR1 and CDR2: SNHLY, FYNNEI. The CDR3 sequence: CASSEQRTEAFF. The CDR3 DNA is TGTGCCAGCAGTGAACAGCGGACTGAAGCTTTCTTT.

The rearrangement uses TRBV6-6 and TRBJ1-1; 7 nucleotides match TRBD1. Germline V lookup: CDR1 MNHNY, CDR2 SVGAGI (reference sequence). The trim removed 5 bases at V and 8 bases at J, leaving 2 bases unmatched. CDR3 size: 11 residues. CDR3 protein: CASSRQGEAFF. CDR3 in DNA: TGTGCCAGCAGTAGACAGGGAGAAGCTTTCTTT.

This clone came up once. The chain links TRBV27 to TRBJ1-1, with D hard to call. This CDR3 is built from 13 residues. The germline V gene has CDR1 MNHEY and CDR2 SMNVEV (reference sequence). Trimming left V 4 bases short and J 8 bases short, with 14 bases between. Here the CDR3 DNA reads TGTGCCAGCAGTTCAAACAGAGTAATCGAAGCTTTCTTT. Encoded protein: CASSSNRVIEAFF.

This clone was found once. This chain joins TRBV18 and TRBJ1-1, with 7 bases matching TRBD1. This CDR3 has 14 amino acids. Germline CDR1 reads KGHSH; CDR2 reads LQKENI. Germline trimming cut 1 base from V and 4 bases from J; bases unmatched to any gene: 3. The CDR3 DNA reads TGTGCCAGCTCACCACAGGGGGCCTCCACTGAAGCTTTCTTT. Amino acid sequence: CASSPQGASTEAFF.

The V gene is TRBV4-2, the J gene TRBJ2-3; 12 bases map to TRBD2. Germline lookup yields CDR1 LGHNA and CDR2 YNFKEQ. V was pared by 8 bases and J by 5 bases, with 17 bases of the junction left unmatched. The CDR3 consists of 18 residues. In DNA, the CDR3 is TGTGCCAGCGGACACCCCCTGACTAGCGGGGGCCAGGGAGATACGCAGTATTTT. Its translation: CASGHPLTSGGQGDTQYF.

In this sample, this clone turned up once. V usage is TRBV5-1 and J usage is TRBJ2-3; 15 bases map to TRBD2. CDR1 SGHRS and CDR2 YFSETQ come from the germline V gene. The CDR3 is made up of 16 amino acids. Unmatched junction bases numbered 5, after V lost 4 bases and J lost 5 bases. Here the CDR3 reads CASSPGLAGGGDTQYF. In DNA, the CDR3 is TGCGCCAGCAGCCCGGGACTAGCGGGGGGAGGAGATACGCAGTATTTT.

The V gene is TRBV5-1, the J gene TRBJ1-1; D gene unclear. The germline gives CDR1 SGHRS, CDR2 YFSETQ. V lost 4 bases to trimming and J lost 5 bases, with 12 bases between them. The length of the CDR3 is 13 residues. This chain's CDR3 is CASSLDLRTEAFF. CDR3 coding DNA: TGCGCCAGCAGCCTGGACCTGAGGACTGAAGCTTTCTTT.

V and J are TRBV2 and TRBJ2-3, with D maybe TRBD1 (6 bases). Germline CDR1 reads SNHLY; CDR2 reads FYNNEI. Trimming took off 6 bases at V and 2 bases at J, with 12 bases between the two ends. This CDR3 spans 14 amino acids. In nucleotides, the CDR3 is TGTGCCAGCAGCCGACAGGTGAACACAGATACGCAGTATTTT. Its translation: CASSRQVNTDTQYF.

The V gene is TRBV7-2, the J gene TRBJ1-3; no firm D call. V lost 2 bases, J lost 3 bases, and 11 bases lay in between. The CDR3 loop spans 15 amino acids. Germline V gene lookup returns CDR1 SGHTA and CDR2 FQGNSA. CDR3 amino acids: CASSLMWARGNTIYF. The DNA of the CDR3 is TGTGCCAGCAGCTTAATGTGGGCGCGTGGAAACACCATATATTTT.

V is TRBV2 and J is TRBJ1-4; 7 nucleotides agree with TRBD1. Trimming at V came to 7 bases and at J to 7 bases, leaving 9 bases not matched to a gene. From germline, CDR1 is SNHLY and CDR2 FYNNEI. The CDR3 is 14 amino acids. As DNA, the CDR3 is TGTGCCAGCAATCAAGACAGGGTTGGTGAAAAACTGTTTTTT. It specifies CASNQDRVGEKLFF.

CDR3 in amino acids: CASSYYPTGNYGYTF. CDR3 nucleotides: TGTGCCAGCAGTTATTACCCGACAGGGAACTATGGCTACACCTTC. The rearrangement links TRBV6-5 to TRBJ1-2; TRBD1 aligns across 7 bases. CDR1 MNHEY and CDR2 SVGAGI come from the germline V gene. The J segment lost 2 bases and the V segment lost 3 bases, leaving 6 bases of the junction unmatched. This CDR3 contains 15 residues.

This chain connects TRBV4-3 to TRBJ2-6; perhaps TRBD2 as D (5 bases). V was cut by 1 base and J by 0 bases, with 13 bases left in between. This CDR3 has 18 residues. Germline V lookup: CDR1 LGHNA, CDR2 YSLEER. CDR3 nucleotides: TGCGCCAGCAGCCAAGTCCAAGGCCGGGGCTCTGGGGCCAACGTCCTGACTTTC. Translating gives CASSQVQGRGSGANVLTF.

V is TRBV18 and J is TRBJ2-1; 8 bases match TRBD2. The CDR3 consists of 17 residues. Germline assignment: CDR1 KGHSH and CDR2 LQKENI. Trimming took 3 bases from V and 2 from J; bases not matched to a gene: 9. CDR3 nucleotides: TGTGCCAGCTCACCGTACCGGGGGGGCGGCGCCTACAATGAGCAGTTCTTC. It specifies CASSPYRGGGAYNEQFF.

The chain is built from TRBV2 and TRBJ2-7; 8 bases align to TRBD1. The CDR3 has 11 amino acids. The germline V gene has CDR1 SNHLY and CDR2 FYNNEI. J gave up 7 bases and V 4 bases, and 0 bases lay outside the gene matches. The CDR3 DNA reads TGTGCCAGCAGTGGGACAGGGGAGCAGTACTTC. Translated: CASSGTGEQYF.

The chain couples TRBV28 to TRBJ2-5; a weak D match, TRBD1 (6 bases). V was trimmed by 4 bases and J by 5 bases, leaving 11 bases between them. There are 13 residues in the CDR3. Germline CDR1 is MDHEN and CDR2 is SYDVKM. The CDR3 bases are TGTGCCAGCAGTTCTGGACAGTCGGAGACCCAGTACTTC. Protein sequence: CASSSGQSETQYF.

This clone was recorded only once. V and J are TRBV7-3 and TRBJ1-6, with 7 bases lining up with TRBD1. This CDR3 has 17 amino acids. J was trimmed by 0 bases and V by 5 bases; bases with no gene match: 7. Looked up from germline, CDR1 is SGHTA and CDR2 is FQGTGA. The CDR3 spells CASSPGTARSYNSPLHF. The DNA of the CDR3 is TGTGCCAGCAGCCCTGGGACAGCACGCTCCTATAATTCACCCCTCCACTTT.

V and J are TRBV5-6 and TRBJ2-7, with 8 nucleotides matching TRBD1. This CDR3 has 15 amino acids. V shed 0 bases, J shed 4 bases, and the junction held 6 bases outside the gene matches. Germline V gene sequence: CDR1 SGHDT, CDR2 YYEEEE. Written as DNA, the CDR3 is TGTGCCAGCAGCTTGGCAGGCAGGGGGCTGTACGAGCAGTACTTC. Its translation: CASSLAGRGLYEQYF.

The J gene is TRBJ2-5, the V gene TRBV7-2; 8 positions agree with TRBD1. CDR3 length equals 13 residues. J gave up 5 bases and V 4 bases, and 3 bases lay outside the gene matches. Germline V gene lookup returns CDR1 SGHTA and CDR2 FQGNSA. The CDR3 spells CASSSRGPETQYF. DNA of the CDR3: TGTGCCAGCAGCTCCAGGGGGCCTGAGACCCAGTACTTC. Filled out from reference TRBV7-2 and TRBJ2-5, the complete variable domain reads GAGVSQSPSNKVTEKGKDVELRCDPISGHTALYWYRQSLGQGLEFLIYFQGNSAPDKSGLPSDRFSAERTGGSVSTLTIQRTQQEDSAVYLCASSSRGPETQYFGPGTRLLVL.

The CDR3 coding sequence is TGTGCCAGCAGCCAGACGGGGAACACCGGGGAGCTGTTTTTT. This translates into CASSQTGNTGELFF. The rearrangement uses TRBV2 and TRBJ2-2; unclear D gene. Per germline, CDR1 SNHLY and CDR2 FYNNEI. The CDR3 covers 14 residues. V gave up 6 bases and J gave up 1 base, with 9 bases separating them.

This chain connects TRBV6-1 to TRBJ1-2; possibly TRBD1 for D (6 bases). This CDR3 has 12 amino acids. The V gene's germline CDR1 is MNHNS and CDR2 SASEGT. The V end was cut by 5 bases, the J end by 4 bases, with 8 bases between. The CDR3 is CASSQGTYGYTF. Written as DNA, the CDR3 is TGTGCCAGCAGTCAGGGGACCTATGGCTACACCTTC.

The chain combines TRBV18 with TRBJ1-1; 12 positions agree with TRBD1. The length of the CDR3 is 17 residues. Trimming cost V 3 bases and J 4 bases; bases outside gene matches: 9. Per germline, CDR1 KGHSH and CDR2 LQKENI. The DNA of the CDR3 is TGTGCCAGCTCACCTCCCGGGACAGGGGGCGCGGTCACTGAAGCTTTCTTT. Protein product: CASSPPGTGGAVTEAFF.

V and J are TRBV19 and TRBJ2-3; 7 bases match TRBD2. Unmatched junction bases numbered 8, after V lost 8 bases and J lost 3 bases. Per the germline V gene, CDR1 is LNHDA and CDR2 is SQIVND (reference sequence). The CDR3 loop spans 14 amino acids. For the CDR3, the DNA is TGTGCCAGTCACCCCCGGGGGGAAACAGATACGCAGTATTTT. Its translation: CASHPRGETDTQYF.

This clone was detected a few times. V and J are TRBV10-3 and TRBJ1-1; 9 nucleotides match TRBD1. The J segment lost 6 bases and the V segment lost 9 bases, leaving 8 bases of the junction unmatched. The V gene's germline CDR1 is ENHRY and CDR2 SYGVKD. The CDR3 extends over 13 amino acids. DNA of the CDR3: TGTGCCATATCCCCGGACAGGGGAGCTGAAGCTTTCTTT. Translating gives CAISPDRGAEAFF.

CDR3 loop: CASSRTSGQGNTEAFF. The CDR3, as DNA: TGTGCCAGCAGCAGAACTTCGGGACAGGGGAACACTGAAGCTTTCTTT. This sequence joins TRBV7-2 and TRBJ1-1, with 9 bases lining up with TRBD1. Germline CDR1 is SGHTA and CDR2 is FQGNSA. This CDR3 is 16 amino acids long. The junction had 8 bases not matched to a gene; V was cut back by 5 bases and J by 1 base.

This chain uses TRBV2 with TRBJ2-2, with 7 nucleotides matching TRBD1. Germline V gives CDR1 SNHLY, CDR2 FYNNEI. The CDR3 is made up of 16 amino acids. V shed 5 bases and J 1 base; nucleotides not matched to a gene: 7. CDR3 in amino acids: CASSFGRDRNTGELFF. The CDR3 bases are TGTGCCAGCAGTTTCGGCCGGGACAGGAACACCGGGGAGCTGTTTTTT.

The chain carries TRBV4-2 and TRBJ2-7; TRBD2 agrees at 10 bases. The CDR3 has 15 amino acids. Germline V gene sequence: CDR1 LGHNA, CDR2 YNFKEQ. The J segment lost 2 bases and the V segment lost 2 bases, leaving 3 bases of the junction unmatched. The CDR3 spells CASSQLAGEAYEQYF. The CDR3 nucleotides read TGTGCCAGCAGCCAACTAGCGGGGGAGGCCTACGAGCAGTACTTC.

The chain is built from TRBV6-5 and TRBJ2-7; TRBD1 agrees at 9 bases. The germline CDR1 and CDR2 sequences are MNHEY and SVGAGI. The CDR3 has 15 amino acids. V shed 2 bases, J shed 3 bases, and the junction held 5 bases outside the gene matches. Written as DNA, the CDR3 is TGTGCCAGCAGTTACACGGGACAGGGTTACTACGAGCAGTACTTC. This encodes CASSYTGQGYYEQYF.